Below are 19 T cell receptor beta chains sequenced from a single sample in a study of blood T cell repertoires in COVID-19 (dated by TCRdb to 2019 to 2021). The protocol used for the library was the immunoSEQ multiplex PCR assay. As stored in TCRdb, this immuneACCESS dataset retains in-frame rearrangements with V and J assigned. A fraction of the clones does not appear; measured against another copy, unresolved V genes explain less than half of the discrepancy, and the remainder lacks a known reason. Across this sample there are some 150,000 clones, with around 87% seen only once. Around 2.3% of the sample is held by the ten biggest clonotypes. The sample taken for sequencing was peripheral blood. These receptors were taken from a man aged 45-65 years with active COVID-19.

This chain links TRBV23-1 with TRBJ2-5; D is perhaps TRBD1 (6 bases). TRBV23-1 counts as an open reading frame of uncertain function. The CDR3 totals 16 residues. The germline V and J ends were trimmed by 0 bases and 9 bases, with 20 bases remaining between them. CDR3 coding DNA: TGCGCCAGCAGTCAATCAGACAGGTCCTCGGGCCGGGCCCAGTACTTC. Amino acid sequence: CASSQSDRSSGRAQYF.

The rearrangement uses TRBV18 and TRBJ2-2, with a possible D match to TRBD2 (5 bases). Trimming cost V 3 bases and J 7 bases, with 9 bases left between them. CDR3 length: 13 residues. Germline CDR1 KGHSH, CDR2 LQKENI. The CDR3 coding sequence is TGTGCCAGCTCACCCCGGGAAGGCGGGGAGCTGTTTTTT. The encoded protein is CASSPREGGELFF.

V is TRBV5-1 and J is TRBJ1-2; TRBD1 matches at 9 bases. Trimming removed 0 bases from V and 3 bases from J; junction bases left unmatched: 3. From germline, CDR1 is SGHRS and CDR2 YFSETQ. This CDR3 is built from 15 residues. The CDR3 DNA reads TGCGCCAGCAGCTTGGGGGACAGGGTCGACTATGGCTACACCTTC. Translated: CASSLGDRVDYGYTF.

This sequence joins TRBV5-1 and TRBJ2-2; tentative D call: TRBD1 (5 bases). Germline CDR1 reads SGHRS; CDR2 reads YFSETQ. The CDR3 is 15 residues long. V was pared by 4 bases and J by 6 bases, with 16 bases between. The CDR3 protein is CASSGILVGAGELFF. The CDR3 DNA reads TGCGCCAGCAGCGGAATCCTGGTAGGGGCCGGGGAGCTGTTTTTT.

V and J are TRBV7-2 and TRBJ2-2; TRBD2 matches 8 bases. This CDR3 has 15 residues. Trimming cost V 3 bases and J 7 bases; bases outside gene matches: 7. Germline CDR1 is SGHTA and CDR2 is FQGNSA. The CDR3 loop reads CASSLVGGANGELFF. CDR3 coding DNA: TGTGCCAGCAGCTTGGTCGGGGGGGCGAACGGGGAGCTGTTTTTT. The variable domain in full, completed from reference TRBV7-2 and TRBJ2-2, reads GAGVSQSPSNKVTEKGKDVELRCDPISGHTALYWYRQSLGQGLEFLIYFQGNSAPDKSGLPSDRFSAERTGGSVSTLTIQRTQQEDSAVYLCASSLVGGANGELFFGEGSRLTVL.

The CDR3: CASSYVSQGYYGYTF. CDR3 DNA: TGTGCCAGCAGCTACGTCTCCCAGGGTTACTATGGCTACACCTTC. The rearrangement uses TRBV5-6 and TRBJ1-2, with a tentative D call TRBD1 (5 bases). The V end lost 3 bases, the J end lost 3 bases, and 15 bases lay between the germline ends. CDR1 and CDR2 (germline): SGHDT, YYEEEE. The CDR3 contains 15 residues.

The chain is built from TRBV11-1 and TRBJ2-5, with 11 bases aligning to TRBD1. In germline, CDR1 is SGHAT, CDR2 FQDESV (reference sequence). V was pared by 3 bases and J by 2 bases, with 2 bases of the junction left unmatched. CDR3 length equals 15 residues. This chain's CDR3 is CASSFGTGGQETQYF. The CDR3 nucleotides are TGTGCCAGCAGCTTTGGGACAGGGGGACAAGAGACCCAGTACTTC.

V gene TRBV6-5 combines with J gene TRBJ2-2; D might be TRBD1 (6 bases). Germline CDR1 reads MNHEY; CDR2 reads SVGAGI. V was clipped by 5 bases and J by 1 base, with 11 bases between them. The CDR3 totals 15 residues. This CDR3 reads CASSQQGWNTGELFF. As DNA, the CDR3 is TGTGCCAGCAGTCAACAGGGTTGGAACACCGGGGAGCTGTTTTTT.

This chain uses TRBV18 with TRBJ2-7; 8 bases line up with TRBD2. Germline lookup yields CDR1 KGHSH and CDR2 LQKENI. The V segment lost 3 bases and the J segment 3 bases; nucleotides outside the gene matches: 7. This CDR3 has 15 amino acids. CDR3 residues: CASSPLAGSFYEQYF. In nucleotides, the CDR3 is TGTGCCAGCTCACCGTTAGCGGGGAGTTTCTACGAGCAGTACTTC.

The gene calls are TRBV5-1 and TRBJ2-7, with TRBD2 identical over 10 bases. The CDR3 is made up of 14 amino acids. After removal of 3 bases from V and 2 bases from J, the junction contained 2 bases not matched to a gene. The germline V gene encodes CDR1 SGHRS and CDR2 YFSETQ. This CDR3 reads CASSSSGGAYEQYF. Written as DNA, the CDR3 is TGCGCCAGCAGCTCAAGCGGGGGGGCCTACGAGCAGTACTTC.

This chain uses TRBV7-9 with TRBJ2-7; D is ambiguous. V lost 3 bases, J lost 3 bases, and 9 bases lay in between. CDR3 length equals 13 residues. Germline assignment: CDR1 SEHNR and CDR2 FQNEAQ (reference sequence). This chain's CDR3 is CASSFTTYYEQYF. Here the CDR3 DNA reads TGTGCCAGCAGCTTCACTACCTACTACGAGCAGTACTTC.

V usage is TRBV5-6 and J usage is TRBJ2-2, with 8 bases fitting TRBD1. This CDR3 contains 16 residues. V was clipped by 0 bases and J by 2 bases; unmatched bases: 3. CDR1 and CDR2 (germline): SGHDT, YYEEEE. The CDR3 region has the DNA TGTGCCAGCAGCTTGGGGACAGGGCTTAACACCGGGGAGCTGTTTTTT. Protein product: CASSLGTGLNTGELFF.

The CDR3 DNA is TGTGCCAGCAGAGAGGAAAAACTGTTTTTT. Its protein is CASREEKLFF. This chain uses TRBV28 with TRBJ1-4; D is ambiguous. Germline CDR1 MDHEN, CDR2 SYDVKM. The CDR3 is 10 amino acids. The ends were cut back, 6 bases at V and 8 bases at J, with 4 bases in the middle.

J is TRBJ1-5 and V is TRBV2; perhaps TRBD1 as D (5 bases). The CDR3 is 15 residues long. Germline-derived CDR1 and CDR2 are SNHLY and FYNNEI. Trimming shortened V by 6 bases and J by 2 bases, and 14 bases separated the two germline ends. CDR3 protein: CASRGPLRGNQPQHF. CDR3 DNA sequence: TGTGCCAGCAGGGGGCCTCTTCGGGGCAATCAGCCCCAGCATTTT.

The chain couples TRBV4-1 to TRBJ2-7; 11 nucleotides line up with TRBD1. Germline-derived CDR1 and CDR2 are MGHRA and YSYEKL. The CDR3 spans 15 residues. V gave up 3 bases and J gave up 1 base; unmatched junction bases: 2. The CDR3 reads CASSQGTGGSYEQYF. In DNA, the CDR3 is TGCGCCAGCAGCCAGGGGACAGGGGGTTCCTACGAGCAGTACTTC.

CDR3 in DNA: TGTGCCAGCAGTTTATTAGGGGCCACCAGACTTAACTATGGCTACACCTTC. Amino acid sequence: CASSLLGATRLNYGYTF. The J gene is TRBJ1-2, the V gene TRBV27; maybe TRBD1 (5 bases). The CDR3 contains 17 residues. The V gene lost 1 base and the J gene lost 1 base, with 16 bases spanning the gap. Germline loops: CDR1 MNHEY, CDR2 SMNVEV (reference sequence).

This chain links TRBV6-5 with TRBJ1-5; no clear D gene. CDR1 is MNHEY and CDR2 is SVGAGI in the germline V gene. CDR3 size: 13 residues. The V gene lost 2 bases and the J gene lost 9 bases, with 11 bases spanning the gap. As DNA, the CDR3 is TGTGCCAGCAGTTACAGCAAACGGGGGCCCCAGCATTTT. It yields the protein CASSYSKRGPQHF.

The rearrangement uses TRBV5-5 and TRBJ2-7; D ambiguous. Between the trimmed V and J ends, which lost 1 base and 1 base, there was a span of 6 bases. Germline CDR1 reads SGHKS; CDR2 reads YYEKEE (reference sequence). CDR3 length: 13 residues. The CDR3 loop is CASSLPVSYEQYF. DNA for the CDR3: TGTGCCAGCAGCTTGCCAGTTTCCTACGAGCAGTACTTC.

DNA for the CDR3: TGTGCCAGCAGCGCTAGCGGGGGCCGCACAGATACGCAGTATTTT. Protein product: CASSASGGRTDTQYF. The chain employs TRBV9 and TRBJ2-3; the match to TRBD2 covers 10 bases. This CDR3 is 15 amino acids long. Germline V gene sequence: CDR1 SGDLS, CDR2 YYNGEE. After removal of 3 bases from V and 1 base from J, the junction contained 2 bases not matched to a gene.